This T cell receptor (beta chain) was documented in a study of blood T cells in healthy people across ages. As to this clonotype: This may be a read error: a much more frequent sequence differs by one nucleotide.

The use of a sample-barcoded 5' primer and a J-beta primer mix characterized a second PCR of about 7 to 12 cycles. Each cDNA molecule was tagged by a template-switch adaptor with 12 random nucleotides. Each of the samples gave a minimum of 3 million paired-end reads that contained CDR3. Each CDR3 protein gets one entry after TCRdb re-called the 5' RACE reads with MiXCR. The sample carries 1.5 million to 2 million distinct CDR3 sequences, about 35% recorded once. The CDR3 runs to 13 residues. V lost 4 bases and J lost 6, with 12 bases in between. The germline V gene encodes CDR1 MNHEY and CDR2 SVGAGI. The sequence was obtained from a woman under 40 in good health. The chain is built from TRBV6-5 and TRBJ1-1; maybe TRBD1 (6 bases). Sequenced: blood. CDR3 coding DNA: TGTGCCAGCAGTTTCGGGGGCTACGCTGAAGCTTTCTTT. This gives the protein CASSFGGYAEAFF.